This TCR beta chain was sequenced during a study of blood T cell repertoires in COVID-19. Authors' methods: Quantification of nucleated cells was approximated via reference gene primer amplification. The method was immunoSEQ multiplex PCR; TCRdb's version includes in-frame clones alone and lacks a portion of them. The DNA was the basis for D and trimming; V, J and clone size are from that table. The repertoire holds some 100,000 clones, about nine tenths seen once, with about 7.4% in the top ten. Germline V gene lookup returns CDR1 MNHEY and CDR2 SVGAGI. Trimming cost V 1 base and J 1 base, with 8 bases left between them. The CDR3 sequence is 14 residues long.

The sequencing sample was made of peripheral blood. This receptor was obtained from an older man who had recovered from COVID-19. J is TRBJ2-7 and V is TRBV6-5; D is undetermined. The CDR3 nucleotides are TGTGCCAGCAGTTACTTTGGGCTGTCCTACGAGCAGTACTTC. Translation: CASSYFGLSYEQYF.